In this sample, the clone carrying this T cell receptor (gamma chain) turned up a few times. Its cognate antigen is unknown. Trimming cost V 2 bases and J 0 bases; bases outside gene matches: 4. The length of the CDR3 is 14 residues. The germline V gene has CDR1 GITISATS and CDR2 ISYDGTV (reference sequence). The data were taken from a study of Vδ1+ human thymocytes. Study-wide results and limits: Highly polyclonal TRG and TRD repertoires with Gaussian CDR3 length distributions appeared in thymus. Many TRG clonotypes were shared between donors; TRD repertoires were essentially private. Bulk data may be misread because of unexpected Vdelta2 sequences. Thymic delta-chain repertoires held 15% to 20% Vdelta2 sequences and few Vdelta3, despite high sort purity.

Sequences come from RNA converted to cDNA by reverse transcription. The CDR3 regions were amplified by multiplex PCR from V-gene primers to a constant-region primer. TCRdb reran clone calling via CATT on the multiplex PCR reads. The sample comprises 7,000 to 9,500 gamma-chain clones, 55% to 60% of which are singletons, and approximately 1.5% rests with the top ten. Thymocytes were sorted as CD3+ TCRVdelta1+ TCRVdelta2- after alphabeta T cell depletion. The TCR was taken from a girl less than two years old who had congenital heart surgery. Sequencing was done on a sample of Vdelta1+ gamma-delta thymocytes from the thymus. Subset meaning: FACS-sorted CD3+ TCRalphabeta- TCRVdelta1+ TCRVdelta2- thymocytes. J is TRGJ1 or TRGJ2 and V is TRGV9. CDR3 protein: CALWEAPNYYKKLF. The DNA for the CDR3 is TGTGCCTTGTGGGAGGCCCCGAATTATTATAAGAAACTCTTT.